The rows below give T cell receptor beta chains drawn from one sample of a study of blood T cell repertoires in COVID-19. Data came from immunoSEQ multiplex PCR; TCRdb stores just in-frame clones and leaves some out. The data show 130,000 to 150,000 clones, 65% to 90% seen once. Sequenced material: peripheral blood. These receptors were taken from a man between 60 and 75 years old with active or convalescent COVID-19. Each CDR3 is given with its conserved first and last residue. Each record gives: CDR3 length, J gene, V gene, clone size, D gene, CDR3 protein, CDR3 DNA. A D gene is named only where the DNA matches it firmly. Not all rows give a size; the values are once, few, many and, for expanded clones, a class.

17,TRBJ2-2,TRBV18,.,TRBD1,CASSPVAVTGLTGELFF,TGTGCCAGCTCACCCGTCGCCGTGACAGGGCTCACCGGGGAGCTGTTTTTT
15,TRBJ1-2,TRBV6-4,.,.,CASSPTGVDNYGYTF,TGTGCCAGCAGCCCGACAGGCGTTGATAACTATGGCTACACCTTC
13,TRBJ1-4,TRBV6-2/TRBV6-3,.,TRBD1,CASSRGQGGKLFF,TGTGCCAGCAGTCGCGGACAGGGGGGAAAACTGTTTTTT
13,TRBJ1-3,TRBV15,.,.,CATSRGRGNTIYF,TGTGCCACCAGTAGGGGTCGGGGAAACACCATATATTTT
15,TRBJ2-7,TRBV9,.,TRBD2,CASSVGPAGGYEQYF,TGTGCCAGCAGCGTAGGACCAGCGGGGGGCTACGAGCAGTACTTC
16,TRBJ1-3,TRBV7-6,.,.,CASSLGSAGSGNTIYF,TGTGCCAGCAGCTTAGGGTCGGCGGGGTCCGGAAACACCATATATTTT
13,TRBJ2-1,TRBV11-3,.,.,CASSAGTHNEQFF,TGTGCCAGCAGCGCCGGGACTCACAATGAGCAGTTCTTC
14,TRBJ2-3,TRBV11-2,.,.,CASSLETPTDTQYF,TGTGCCAGCAGCTTAGAGACACCCACAGATACGCAGTATTTT
13,TRBJ2-1,TRBV2,.,TRBD1,CARGGTGNNEQFF,TGTGCCAGGGGGGGGACAGGGAACAATGAGCAGTTCTTC
14,TRBJ1-2,TRBV10-3,once,.,CAISEPGSNYGYTF,TGTGCCATCAGTGAGCCGGGAAGTAACTATGGCTACACCTTC
16,TRBJ2-4,TRBV14,few,.,CASSQSFERNKNIQYF,TGTGCCAGCAGCCAATCCTTTGAGCGGAATAAAAACATTCAGTACTTC
15,TRBJ2-5,TRBV28,.,TRBD1,CASSTGGFSMETQYF,TGTGCCAGCAGTACAGGGGGTTTTTCAATGGAGACCCAGTACTTC
17,TRBJ2-1,TRBV15,.,TRBD2,CATSRSGGPYSYNEQFF,TGTGCCACCAGCAGGAGCGGGGGCCCATACTCCTACAATGAGCAGTTCTTC
14,TRBJ2-3,TRBV27,.,.,CASSLSSPVDTQYF,TGTGCCAGCAGTTTATCTAGCCCCGTGGATACGCAGTATTTT
14,TRBJ2-4,TRBV7-2,.,TRBD2,CASSLGAGGDIQYF,TGTGCCAGCAGCTTAGGAGCGGGAGGGGACATTCAGTACTTC
15,TRBJ2-7,TRBV25-1,once,TRBD1,CASSDQGTGEYEQYF,TGTGCCAGCAGTGACCAAGGGACAGGGGAGTACGAGCAGTACTTC
18,TRBJ1-5,TRBV6-2/TRBV6-3,.,TRBD1,CASSPPGQGRGFNQPQHF,TGTGCCAGCAGTCCGCCGGGACAGGGGAGGGGGTTCAATCAGCCCCAGCATTTT
14,TRBJ2-3,TRBV7-8,.,.,CASSLARRADTQYF,TGTGCCAGCAGCTTAGCGCGTCGGGCAGATACGCAGTATTTT
14,TRBJ1-4,TRBV6-5,.,TRBD1,CASSSQGGLEKLFF,TGTGCCAGCAGTTCACAGGGGGGCCTTGAAAAACTGTTTTTT
16,TRBJ2-1,TRBV7-2,.,TRBD1,CASSLATGSSYNEQFF,TGTGCCAGCAGCTTAGCGACAGGGAGCTCCTACAATGAGCAGTTCTTC
17,TRBJ2-1,TRBV12-5,.,TRBD2,CASGLVETSESYNEQFF,TGTGCTAGTGGTTTGGTGGAGACTAGCGAATCCTACAATGAGCAGTTCTTC
17,TRBJ1-2,TRBV19,.,.,CASSIATIGRANYGYTF,TGTGCCAGTAGTATAGCCACCATAGGCAGAGCGAACTATGGCTACACCTTC
14,TRBJ2-7,TRBV5-1,.,TRBD1,CASSSGTGINEQYF,TGCGCCAGCAGCTCCGGGACAGGGATCAACGAGCAGTACTTC
14,TRBJ2-5,TRBV7-2,once,.,CASSLAVTSETQYF,TGTGCCAGCAGCTTAGCAGTGACTTCAGAGACCCAGTACTTC
13,TRBJ2-7,TRBV7-9,.,TRBD1,CAIQTGSSYEQYF,TGTGCCATCCAGACAGGGTCTTCCTACGAGCAGTACTTC
14,TRBJ2-1,TRBV5-1,once,TRBD1,CASSLQGSYNEQFF,TGCGCCAGCAGCTTACAGGGGTCCTACAATGAGCAGTTCTTC
12,TRBJ1-6,TRBV10-3,.,.,CAISQAGSPLHF,TGTGCCATCAGCCAGGCGGGTTCACCCCTCCACTTT
13,TRBJ1-5,TRBV10-3,.,.,CAISGTADQPQHF,TGTGCCATCAGTGGGACAGCTGATCAGCCCCAGCATTTT
15,TRBJ1-1,TRBV4-1,.,TRBD1,CASSQPTGTDTEAFF,TGCGCCAGCAGCCAACCGACAGGGACGGACACTGAAGCTTTCTTT
15,TRBJ1-1,TRBV5-1,.,TRBD1,CASRERTGGNTEAFF,TGCGCCAGCAGGGAACGGACAGGGGGGAACACTGAAGCTTTCTTT
16,TRBJ1-4,TRBV6-5,.,TRBD1,CASSYPPGTGREKLFF,TGTGCCAGCAGTTACCCCCCCGGGACAGGGCGTGAAAAACTGTTTTTT
14,TRBJ2-3,TRBV2,.,.,CASGQGARGDTQYF,TGTGCCAGCGGACAAGGAGCCCGTGGAGATACGCAGTATTTT
15,TRBJ2-2,TRBV18,.,.,CASSPKTENTGELFF,TGTGCCAGCTCACCAAAGACAGAGAACACCGGGGAGCTGTTTTTT
17,TRBJ2-3,TRBV5-8,.,TRBD2,CASSSEGLAGVGDTQYF,TGTGCCAGCAGCTCCGAGGGACTAGCGGGAGTGGGAGATACGCAGTATTTT
14,TRBJ1-2,TRBV7-9,few,.,CASSSSSRNYGYTF,TGTGCCAGCAGCTCCTCCAGCAGGAACTATGGCTACACCTTC
13,TRBJ1-1,TRBV11-3,.,TRBD1,CASRRDRVTEAFF,TGTGCCAGCCGCCGGGACAGGGTCACTGAAGCTTTCTTT
15,TRBJ2-2,TRBV2,.,.,CASTKIPGEAGELFF,TGTGCCAGCACAAAAATCCCGGGGGAGGCCGGGGAGCTGTTTTTT
13,TRBJ2-1,TRBV27,.,.,CASSLGFGGEQFF,TGTGCCAGCAGTTTGGGGTTCGGAGGTGAGCAGTTCTTC
13,TRBJ1-1,TRBV15,few,.,CATSRTAPTEAFF,TGTGCCACCAGCAGGACAGCACCCACTGAAGCTTTCTTT
15,TRBJ1-5,TRBV5-1,.,TRBD1,CASSDRGLPNQPQHF,TGCGCCAGCAGTGACAGGGGGCTCCCAAATCAGCCCCAGCATTTT
16,TRBJ2-2,TRBV11-2,few,.,CASSSLRTANTGELFF,TGTGCCAGCAGCTCACTTCGGACAGCGAACACCGGGGAGCTGTTTTTT